Below are 25 T cell receptor beta chains sequenced from a single sample in a study of cytomegalovirus exposure and HLA in healthy donors. The PCR ran on 60 Vbeta and 13 Jbeta primers. Libraries were prepared by immunoSEQ multiplex PCR; TCRdb keeps only in-frame clonotypes and omits some of them. Of about 190,000 clones listed, more than 60% are singletons. Sequencing was carried out using PBMCs. The source of these receptors is a woman aged 30 to 39 in good health and CMV-seropositive.

The gene calls are TRBV6-5 and TRBJ2-7; perhaps TRBD1 as D (8 bases). V shed 7 bases and J shed 11 bases, with 18 bases lying between them. The CDR3 length is 12 residues. Germline assignment: CDR1 MNHEY and CDR2 SVGAGI. CDR3 DNA: TGTGCCAGCACCGAGGGCACAGGGGGGGAGTACTTC. This encodes CASTEGTGGEYF.

The chain is built from TRBV7-6 and TRBJ2-1; 10 bases are a match to TRBD2. Germline trimming cut 5 bases from V and 2 bases from J; bases unmatched to any gene: 3. Germline V CDR1 and CDR2: SGHVS, FNYEAQ. This CDR3 spans 15 amino acids. The CDR3 protein is CASSKLAGPYNEQFF. CDR3 DNA: TGTGCCAGCAGCAAACTAGCGGGGCCCTACAATGAGCAGTTCTTC.

This chain joins TRBV5-1 and TRBJ1-4; possibly TRBD1 for D (5 bases). The germline V and J ends were trimmed by 4 bases and 0 bases, with 10 bases remaining between them. The CDR3 extends over 15 amino acids. CDR1 is SGHRS and CDR2 is YFSETQ in the germline V gene. CDR3 protein: CASSATVATNEKLFF. The DNA of the CDR3 is TGCGCCAGCAGCGCGACAGTTGCAACTAATGAAAAACTGTTTTTT.

The sample holds a few counts of this clone. The rearrangement joins TRBV13 to TRBJ2-7; 7 bases are shared with TRBD1. V lost 4 bases and J lost 7; bases outside the gene matches: 10. This CDR3 is built from 14 residues. The germline gives CDR1 PRHDT, CDR2 FYEKMQ (reference sequence). This CDR3 is CASSYRQGRREQYF. DNA of the CDR3: TGTGCCAGCAGCTATAGACAGGGAAGGCGGGAGCAGTACTTC.

The V and J genes are TRBV5-1 and TRBJ2-7; TRBD2 aligns across 14 bases. J was trimmed by 7 bases and V by 3 bases; bases with no gene match: 6. Germline V lookup: CDR1 SGHRS, CDR2 YFSETQ. CDR3 length: 15 residues. DNA of the CDR3: TGCGCCAGCAGCTCGGCGACTAGCGGGAGGGAGGAGCAGTACTTC. This codes for CASSSATSGREEQYF.

V gene TRBV13 combines with J gene TRBJ2-3, with no clear D. CDR3 size: 12 residues. V dropped 2 bases and J dropped 4 bases, with 4 bases sitting between them. From germline, CDR1 is PRHDT and CDR2 FYEKMQ (reference sequence). This CDR3 is CASSLLSDTQYF. CDR3 sequence (DNA): TGTGCCAGCAGCTTACTTTCAGATACGCAGTATTTT.

This clone was observed once. This sequence joins TRBV21-1 and TRBJ1-1; no DNA check was done on the table's D call, TRBD1. TRBV21-1 counts as a pseudogene. The CDR3 spans 16 residues. DNA of the CDR3: TGTGCCAGCCGGGCCTTCCAGGACAGGGCGAACACTGAAGCTTTCTTT. Residues: CASRAFQDRANTEAFF.

V gene TRBV19 combines with J gene TRBJ2-7, with 7 bases aligning to TRBD1. Looked up from germline, CDR1 is LNHDA and CDR2 is SQIVND (reference sequence). Unmatched junction bases numbered 3, after V lost 2 bases and J lost 2 bases. This CDR3 comprises 14 residues. In DNA, the CDR3 is TGTGCCAGTAGTATAACAGGGGCCGCCTACGAGCAGTACTTC. It specifies CASSITGAAYEQYF. Drawing the rest from reference TRBV19 and TRBJ2-7, the complete variable domain is DGGITQSPKYLFRKEGQNVTLSCEQNLNHDAMYWYRQDPGQGLRLIYYSQIVNDFQKGDIAEGYSVSREKKESFPLTVTSAQKNPTAFYLCASSITGAAYEQYFGPGTRLTVT.

The chain carries TRBV5-6 and TRBJ2-7, with D tentatively TRBD1 (5 bases). The CDR3 sequence is 13 residues long. Germline assignment: CDR1 SGHDT and CDR2 YYEEEE. Trimming shortened V by 2 bases and J by 3 bases, and 9 bases separated the two germline ends. The CDR3 DNA reads TGTGCCAGCAGCTTTCCTAGGGGCTACGAGCAGTACTTC. Translating gives CASSFPRGYEQYF.

This chain uses TRBV5-1 with TRBJ2-5, with 10 nucleotides matching TRBD1. J lost 0 bases, V lost 7 bases, and 9 bases had no gene match. The CDR3 is 16 amino acids. Germline loops: CDR1 SGHRS, CDR2 YFSETQ. The CDR3 nucleotides read TGCGCCAGCTCCCGAGGGGGGACAGGGGACCAAGAGACCCAGTACTTC. It translates to CASSRGGTGDQETQYF. Full variable domain (rest looked up from reference TRBV5-1 and TRBJ2-5): KAGVTQTPRYLIKTRGQQVTLSCSPISGHRSVSWYQQTPGQGLQFLFEYFSETQRNKGNFPGRFSGRQFSNSRSEMNVSTLELGDSALYLCASSRGGTGDQETQYFGPGTRLLVL.

This chain uses TRBV30 with TRBJ2-3; 12 bases fit TRBD2. The CDR3 runs 14 residues. Per germline, CDR1 GTSNPN and CDR2 SVGIG (reference sequence). The V and J ends lost 2 bases and 6 bases, in that order; junction bases with no gene match: 3. Here the CDR3 DNA reads TGTGCCTGGAGTTCCGGGACTAGCGGGGATACGCAGTATTTT. It specifies CAWSSGTSGDTQYF.

The table lists this clone with a few counts. The V gene is TRBV5-1, the J gene TRBJ1-5, with D possibly TRBD1 on 6 matching bases. Germline values: CDR1 SGHRS, CDR2 YFSETQ. The CDR3 is 14 amino acids. Trimming took 9 bases from V and 5 from J, leaving 18 bases between them. For the CDR3, the DNA is TGCGCCATTCCACGGGCAGGGGAAGATCAGCCCCAGCATTTT. Protein sequence: CAIPRAGEDQPQHF.

The chain joins TRBV9 to TRBJ2-5, with 8 bases matching TRBD2. The J call may not be correct, given that the DNA end is closer to TRBJ2-7. CDR3 length: 17 amino acids. The germline gives CDR1 SGDLS, CDR2 YYNGEE. The CDR3 region has the DNA TGTGCCAGCAGCGTAGGCCCGAGAAGCGGGAGCTCCTACGAGCAGTACTTC. The encoded protein is CASSVGPRSGSSYEQYF.

This clone turned up a few times. This sample includes further DNA sequences coding for the same CDR3. This sequence joins TRBV28 and TRBJ2-6; the D gene is possibly TRBD2 (5 bases). The CDR3 runs to 15 residues. Germline V gene data show CDR1 as MDHEN and CDR2 as SYDVKM. Trimming removed 2 bases at V and 0 bases at J, with 5 bases between. The DNA of the CDR3 is TGTGCCAGCAGTTTAAGCGGCTCTGGGGCCAACGTCCTGACTTTC. Translated, it gives CASSLSGSGANVLTF.

Comments on this clone: One end of the junction varies from germline; a read error may be responsible. V is TRBV5-8 and J is TRBJ1-2, with 7 positions matching TRBD1. CDR3 length: 13 residues. The V gene's germline CDR1 is SGHTS and CDR2 YDEGEE. This chain's CDR3 is CASSIQGIYGHTF. Written as DNA, the CDR3 is TGTGCCAGCAGCATACAGGGGATCTATGGCCACACCTTC.

J is TRBJ1-1 and V is TRBV28; maybe TRBD1 (5 bases). The germline gives CDR1 MDHEN, CDR2 SYDVKM. This CDR3 spans 16 amino acids. Trimming removed 2 bases at V and 1 base at J, with 14 bases between. The CDR3 sequence: CASSLGGTPTNTEAFF. In DNA, the CDR3 is TGTGCCAGCAGTTTAGGGGGGACGCCGACGAACACTGAAGCTTTCTTT.

J is TRBJ2-1 and V is TRBV2; 11 positions match TRBD2. The CDR3 runs to 14 residues. V trimming: 6 bases; J trimming: 7 bases; junction bases outside the gene matches: 5. Germline-derived CDR1 and CDR2 are SNHLY and FYNNEI. In DNA form, the CDR3 reads TGTGCCAGCAGGGAGGCTAGCGGGAGGAATGAGCAGTTCTTC. Protein sequence: CASREASGRNEQFF.

This clone has a single count. The J gene is TRBJ1-3, the V gene TRBV6-1; 7 positions match TRBD1. V gave up 6 bases and J gave up 8 bases; unmatched junction bases: 10. The germline V gene has CDR1 MNHNS and CDR2 SASEGT. The CDR3 consists of 14 residues. Here the CDR3 reads CASSQTGYGHTIYF. Here the CDR3 DNA reads TGTGCCAGCAGCCAGACAGGGTACGGTCACACCATATATTTT.

CDR3 region: CASTKGLVGGYTF. CDR3 nucleotides: TGTGCCAGCACGAAGGGGCTAGTGGGCGGCTACACCTTC. This rearrangement joins TRBV6-5 to TRBJ1-2; D possibly corresponds to TRBD1 (5 bases). The CDR3 sequence is 13 residues long. Germline V gene data show CDR1 as MNHEY and CDR2 as SVGAGI. Trimming pared 7 bases from V and 8 bases from J, leaving 17 bases between.

The chain joins TRBV7-2 to TRBJ1-6, with TRBD1 matching over 7 bases. J was trimmed by 8 bases and V by 0 bases; bases with no gene match: 10. Germline V gene sequence: CDR1 SGHTA, CDR2 FQGNSA. The CDR3 length is 17 residues. The CDR3 DNA follows: TGTGCCAGCAGCTTAGCGCCAGGGGGAACGAGCGATTCACCCCTCCACTTT. Encoded protein: CASSLAPGGTSDSPLHF.

The CDR3 reads CASNRGEGTEAFF. The CDR3 DNA reads as TGTGCCAGCAACAGGGGGGAGGGTACTGAAGCTTTCTTT. This rearrangement joins TRBV9 to TRBJ1-1; TRBD1 matches at 8 bases. This CDR3 spans 13 amino acids. Germline CDR1 and CDR2: SGDLS and YYNGEE. Losses at the gene ends were 6 bases for V and 5 bases for J; bases not matched to a gene: 6.

The genes are TRBV7-3 and TRBJ2-6, with D possibly matching TRBD2 (5 bases). V lost 5 bases, J lost 2 bases, and 13 bases lay in between. Germline CDR1 SGHTA, CDR2 FQGTGA. CDR3 size: 16 residues. CDR3 in DNA: TGTGCCAGCAGCCTAGCTTATCGCCCTGGGGCCAACGTCCTGACTTTC. As protein: CASSLAYRPGANVLTF.

This clone was observed a handful of times. CDR3: CASSLGLGGVEQYF. CDR3 in DNA: TGTGCCAGCAGCTTGGGATTAGGGGGGGTCGAGCAGTACTTC. The chain uses TRBV5-4 and TRBJ2-5; maybe TRBD2 (7 bases). Matching the DNA end better, TRBJ2-7 makes the J call doubtful. There are 14 residues in the CDR3. CDR1 and CDR2 from the germline V gene are SGHNT and YYREEE (reference sequence).

This clone was observed a single time. The chain employs TRBV30 and TRBJ1-5, with 7 bases that match TRBD1. Per the germline V gene, CDR1 is GTSNPN and CDR2 is SVGIG (reference sequence). The CDR3 totals 17 residues. V shed 0 bases, J shed 0 bases, and the junction held 8 bases outside the gene matches. CDR3 DNA: TGTGCCTGGAGTGTACGGGACAGAATTTATAGCAATCAGCCCCAGCATTTT. It yields the protein CAWSVRDRIYSNQPQHF.

CDR3 sequence: CASSLREWGNEQFF. In nucleotides, the CDR3 is TGTGCCAGCAGCTTACGGGAGTGGGGAAATGAGCAGTTCTTC. The chain carries TRBV7-2 and TRBJ2-1; D is possibly TRBD2 (6 bases). Trimming stripped 2 bases from V and 7 bases from J, with 12 bases between. From germline, CDR1 is SGHTA and CDR2 FQGNSA. CDR3 length: 14 amino acids. The variable domain in full, completed from reference TRBV7-2 and TRBJ2-1, reads GAGVSQSPSNKVTEKGKDVELRCDPISGHTALYWYRQSLGQGLEFLIYFQGNSAPDKSGLPSDRFSAERTGGSVSTLTIQRTQQEDSAVYLCASSLREWGNEQFFGPGTRLTVL.